This T cell receptor (beta chain) was sequenced during a study of blood T cell repertoires in COVID-19. Study in general: In each case, the material was cDNA or gDNA derived from T cells, B-cell-depleted T cells, or PBMCs.

Patients in Seattle were enrolled during active infection, then followed longitudinally. Assay used: immunoSEQ multiplex PCR; TCRdb lists only in-frame clones, some missing. The top ten clones hold 6% to 8% of a sample with 150,000 to 200,000 clones, roughly four fifths of them seen once. The J segment lost 7 bases and the V segment lost 5 bases, leaving 11 bases of the junction unmatched. The CDR3 spans 15 residues. Per the germline V gene, CDR1 is SGHTA and CDR2 is FQGNSA. This chain joins TRBV7-2 and TRBJ1-5, with 7 bases matching TRBD1. The sequence derives from an older woman with COVID-19, enrolled during active disease. Input material: peripheral blood. The CDR3 DNA reads as TGTGCCAGCAGCCTACTACAGGGGCCGAGGCAGCCCCAGCATTTT. This translates into CASSLLQGPRQPQHF.